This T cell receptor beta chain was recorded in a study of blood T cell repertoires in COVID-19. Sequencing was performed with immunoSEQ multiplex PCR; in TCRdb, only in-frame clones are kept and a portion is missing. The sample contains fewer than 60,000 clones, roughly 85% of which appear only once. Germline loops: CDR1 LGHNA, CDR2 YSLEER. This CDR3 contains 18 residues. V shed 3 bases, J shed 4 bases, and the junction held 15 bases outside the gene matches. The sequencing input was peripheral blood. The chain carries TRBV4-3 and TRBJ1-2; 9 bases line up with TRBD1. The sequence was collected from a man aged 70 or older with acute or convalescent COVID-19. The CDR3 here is CASSHKGGGQGVIYGYTF. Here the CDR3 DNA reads TGCGCCAGCAGCCATAAAGGCGGGGGACAGGGCGTAATCTATGGCTACACCTTC.